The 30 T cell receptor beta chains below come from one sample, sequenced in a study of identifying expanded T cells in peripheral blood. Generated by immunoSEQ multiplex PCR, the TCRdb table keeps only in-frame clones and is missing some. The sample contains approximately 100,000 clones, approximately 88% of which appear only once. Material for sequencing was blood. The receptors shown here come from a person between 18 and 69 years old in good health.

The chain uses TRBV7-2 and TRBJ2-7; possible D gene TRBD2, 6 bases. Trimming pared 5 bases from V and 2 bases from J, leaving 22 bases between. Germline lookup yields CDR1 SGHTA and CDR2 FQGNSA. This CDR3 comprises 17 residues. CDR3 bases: TGTGCCAGCAGCCCGCCGGGCGCAGCGGGCCTCCCCTACGAGCAGTACTTC. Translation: CASSPPGAAGLPYEQYF. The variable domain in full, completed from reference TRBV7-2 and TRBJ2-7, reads GAGVSQSPSNKVTEKGKDVELRCDPISGHTALYWYRQSLGQGLEFLIYFQGNSAPDKSGLPSDRFSAERTGGSVSTLTIQRTQQEDSAVYLCASSPPGAAGLPYEQYFGPGTRLTVT.

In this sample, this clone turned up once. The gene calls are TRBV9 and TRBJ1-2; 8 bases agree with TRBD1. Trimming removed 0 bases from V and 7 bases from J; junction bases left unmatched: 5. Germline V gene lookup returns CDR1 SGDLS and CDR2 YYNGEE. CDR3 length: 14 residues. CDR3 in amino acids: CASSVDYRGGGYTF. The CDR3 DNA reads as TGTGCCAGCAGCGTAGATTACAGGGGGGGTGGCTACACCTTC.

CDR3 loop: CASRSGGGVYNEQFF. As DNA, the CDR3 is TGTGCCAGCAGATCTGGCGGGGGGGTTTACAATGAGCAGTTCTTC. The chain employs TRBV2 and TRBJ2-1, with 9 bases that match TRBD2. Trimming cost V 6 bases and J 4 bases; bases outside gene matches: 7. Germline CDR1 reads SNHLY; CDR2 reads FYNNEI. This CDR3 contains 15 residues. Full variable domain (remainder filled in from reference TRBV2 and TRBJ2-1): EPEVTQTPSHQVTQMGQEVILRCVPISNHLYFYWYRQILGQKVEFLVSFYNNEISEKSEIFDDQFSVERPDGSNFTLKIRSTKLEDSAMYFCASRSGGGVYNEQFFGPGTRLTVL.

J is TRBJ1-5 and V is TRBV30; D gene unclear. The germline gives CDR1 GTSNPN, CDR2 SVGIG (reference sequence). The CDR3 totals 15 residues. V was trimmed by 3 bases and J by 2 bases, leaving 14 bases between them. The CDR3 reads CAWSQASGGNQPQHF. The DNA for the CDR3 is TGTGCCTGGAGCCAAGCTTCGGGAGGCAATCAGCCCCAGCATTTT.

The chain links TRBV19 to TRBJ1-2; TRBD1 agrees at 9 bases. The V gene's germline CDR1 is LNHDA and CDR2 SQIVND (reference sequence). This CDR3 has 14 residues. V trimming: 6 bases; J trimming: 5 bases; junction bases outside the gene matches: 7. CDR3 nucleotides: TGTGCCAGTAGACCTACAGGGGGCGATTATGGCTACACCTTC. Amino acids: CASRPTGGDYGYTF.

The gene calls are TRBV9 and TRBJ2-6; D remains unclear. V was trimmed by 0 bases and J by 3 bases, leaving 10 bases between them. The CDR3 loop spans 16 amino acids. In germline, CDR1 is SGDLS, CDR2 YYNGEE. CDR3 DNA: TGTGCCAGCAGCGTAGCCTTTTCTGGTGGGGCCAACGTCCTGACTTTC. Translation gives CASSVAFSGGANVLTF.

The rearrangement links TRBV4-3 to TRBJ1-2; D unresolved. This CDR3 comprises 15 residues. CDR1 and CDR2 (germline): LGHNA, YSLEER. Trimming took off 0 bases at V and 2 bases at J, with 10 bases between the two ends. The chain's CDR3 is CASSQDPTVNYGYTF. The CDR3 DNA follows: TGCGCCAGCAGCCAAGACCCGACGGTGAACTATGGCTACACCTTC.

CDR3 loop: CASSDEKGSKAFF. In DNA form, the CDR3 reads TGTGCCAGCAGCGATGAGAAGGGTTCAAAAGCTTTCTTT. The rearrangement uses TRBV2 and TRBJ1-1; D remains ambiguous. Trimming left V 6 bases short and J 9 bases short, with 17 bases between. The CDR3 spans 13 residues. Looked up from germline, CDR1 is SNHLY and CDR2 is FYNNEI.

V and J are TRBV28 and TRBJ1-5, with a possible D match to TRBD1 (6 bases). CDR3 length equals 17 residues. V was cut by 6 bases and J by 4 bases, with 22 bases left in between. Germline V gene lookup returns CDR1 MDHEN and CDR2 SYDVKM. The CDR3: CASSRYRWTDPNQPQHF. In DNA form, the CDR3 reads TGTGCCAGCAGCCGCTACAGATGGACAGACCCTAATCAGCCCCAGCATTTT.

The CDR3 nucleotides are TGCAGCGTTGATCTCCTCGGACAGGGGGAGACCGGGGAGCTGTTTTTT. It specifies CSVDLLGQGETGELFF. J is TRBJ2-2 and V is TRBV29-1; 10 nucleotides align to TRBD1. Germline-derived CDR1 and CDR2 are SQVTM and ANQGSEA. Trimming took 3 bases from V and 5 from J; bases not matched to a gene: 9. The length of the CDR3 is 16 residues.

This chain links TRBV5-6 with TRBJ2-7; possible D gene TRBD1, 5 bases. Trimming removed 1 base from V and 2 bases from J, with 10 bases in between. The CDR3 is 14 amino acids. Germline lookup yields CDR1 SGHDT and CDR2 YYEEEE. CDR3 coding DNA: TGTGCCAGCAGCTTGAGGGGAACCCCCTACGAGCAGTACTTC. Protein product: CASSLRGTPYEQYF.

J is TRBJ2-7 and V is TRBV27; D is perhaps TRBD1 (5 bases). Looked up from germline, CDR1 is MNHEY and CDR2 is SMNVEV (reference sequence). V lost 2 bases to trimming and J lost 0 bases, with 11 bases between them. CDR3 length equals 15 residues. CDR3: CASSLKAGSSYEQYF. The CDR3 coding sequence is TGTGCCAGCAGTTTAAAGGCAGGGTCCTCCTACGAGCAGTACTTC.

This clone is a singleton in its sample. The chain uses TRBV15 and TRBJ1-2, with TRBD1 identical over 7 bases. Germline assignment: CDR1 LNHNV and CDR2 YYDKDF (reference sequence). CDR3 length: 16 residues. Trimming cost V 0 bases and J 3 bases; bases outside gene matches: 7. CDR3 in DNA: TGTGCCACCAGCAGAGACGAGGAGGGGGCTGACTATGGCTACACCTTC. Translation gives CATSRDEEGADYGYTF.

CDR3 sequence: CASGGMNTEAFF. In DNA form, the CDR3 reads TGTGCCAGCGGGGGCATGAACACTGAAGCTTTCTTT. This rearrangement joins TRBV2 to TRBJ1-1, with D perhaps TRBD1 (6 bases). This CDR3 is 12 amino acids long. Trimming stripped 8 bases from V and 0 bases from J, with 7 bases between. The germline CDR1 and CDR2 sequences are SNHLY and FYNNEI.

The DNA for the CDR3 is TGTGCCAGCAGTTTTGGGTTTGGTGAGCAGGGGCTGGCCAAAAACATTCAGTACTTC. It yields the protein CASSFGFGEQGLAKNIQYF. This sequence joins TRBV28 and TRBJ2-4; D is possibly TRBD1 (6 bases). The CDR3 loop spans 19 amino acids. V was pared by 3 bases and J by 1 base, with 22 bases between. Germline V gene data show CDR1 as MDHEN and CDR2 as SYDVKM.

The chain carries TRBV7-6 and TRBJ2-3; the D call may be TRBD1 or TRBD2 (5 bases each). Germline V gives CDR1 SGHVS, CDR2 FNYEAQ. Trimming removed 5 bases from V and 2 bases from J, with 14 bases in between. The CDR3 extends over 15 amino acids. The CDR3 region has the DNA TGTGCCAGCAGCGCAGAGAGGGGATTCACAGATACGCAGTATTTT. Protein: CASSAERGFTDTQYF.

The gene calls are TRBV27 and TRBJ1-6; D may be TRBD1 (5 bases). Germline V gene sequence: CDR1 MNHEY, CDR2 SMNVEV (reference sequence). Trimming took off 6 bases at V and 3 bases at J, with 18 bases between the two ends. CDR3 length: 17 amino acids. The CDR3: CASRSYGGTVYNSPLHF. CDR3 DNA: TGTGCCAGCAGGTCCTACGGGGGGACCGTCTATAATTCACCCCTCCACTTT.

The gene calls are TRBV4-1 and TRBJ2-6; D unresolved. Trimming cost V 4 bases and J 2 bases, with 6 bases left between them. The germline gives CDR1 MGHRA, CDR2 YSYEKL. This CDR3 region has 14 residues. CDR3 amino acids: CASSRIPGANVLTF. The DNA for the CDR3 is TGCGCCAGCAGCCGGATTCCTGGGGCCAACGTCCTGACTTTC.

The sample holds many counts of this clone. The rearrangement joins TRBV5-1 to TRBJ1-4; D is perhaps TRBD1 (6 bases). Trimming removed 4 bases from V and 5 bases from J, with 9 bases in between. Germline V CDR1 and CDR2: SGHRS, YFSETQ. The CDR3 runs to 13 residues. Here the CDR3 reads CASSEGQNEKLFF. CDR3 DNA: TGCGCCAGCAGCGAGGGACAAAATGAAAAACTGTTTTTT.

CDR3 amino acids: CASVDRAGGKETQYF. CDR3 DNA: TGCGCCAGCGTCGACAGGGCTGGTGGGAAAGAGACCCAGTACTTC. The V and J genes are TRBV5-1 and TRBJ2-5, with 7 bases that match TRBD1. J was trimmed by 3 bases and V by 7 bases; bases with no gene match: 12. Germline V lookup: CDR1 SGHRS, CDR2 YFSETQ. This CDR3 comprises 15 residues.

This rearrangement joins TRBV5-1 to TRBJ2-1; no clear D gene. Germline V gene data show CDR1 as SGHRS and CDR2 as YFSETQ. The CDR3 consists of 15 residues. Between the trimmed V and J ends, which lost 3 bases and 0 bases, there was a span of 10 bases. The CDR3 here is CASSYGWSSYNEQFF. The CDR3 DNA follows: TGCGCCAGCAGCTATGGTTGGAGCTCCTACAATGAGCAGTTCTTC.

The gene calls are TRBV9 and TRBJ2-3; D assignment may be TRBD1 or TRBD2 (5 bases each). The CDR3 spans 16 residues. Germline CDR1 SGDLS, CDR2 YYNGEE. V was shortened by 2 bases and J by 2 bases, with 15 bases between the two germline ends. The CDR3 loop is CASSVWGEGYTDTQYF. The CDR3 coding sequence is TGTGCCAGCAGCGTCTGGGGCGAGGGCTACACAGATACGCAGTATTTT.

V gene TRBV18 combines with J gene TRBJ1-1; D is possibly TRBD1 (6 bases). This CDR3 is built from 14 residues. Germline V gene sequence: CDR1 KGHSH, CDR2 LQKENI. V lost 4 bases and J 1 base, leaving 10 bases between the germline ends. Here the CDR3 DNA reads TGTGCCAGCTCACTTGGACAGAGGAACACTGAAGCTTTCTTT. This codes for CASSLGQRNTEAFF.

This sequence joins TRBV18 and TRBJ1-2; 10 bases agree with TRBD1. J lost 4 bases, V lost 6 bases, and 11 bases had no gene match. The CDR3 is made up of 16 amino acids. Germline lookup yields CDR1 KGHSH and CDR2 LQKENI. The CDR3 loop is CASSHSSRDRGYGYTF. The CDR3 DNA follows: TGTGCCAGCTCCCACAGCAGCCGGGACAGGGGCTATGGCTACACCTTC.

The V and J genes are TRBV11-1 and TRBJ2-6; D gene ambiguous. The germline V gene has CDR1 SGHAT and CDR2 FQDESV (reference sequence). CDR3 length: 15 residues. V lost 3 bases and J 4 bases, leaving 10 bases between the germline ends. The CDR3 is CASSLVAAGANVLTF. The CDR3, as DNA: TGTGCCAGCAGCTTGGTGGCAGCGGGGGCCAACGTCCTGACTTTC.

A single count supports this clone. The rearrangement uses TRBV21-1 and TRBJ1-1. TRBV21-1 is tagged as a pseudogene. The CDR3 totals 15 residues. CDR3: CASSKRYDGYTEAFF. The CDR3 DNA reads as TGTGCCAGCAGCAAACGGTACGACGGTTACACTGAAGCTTTCTTT.

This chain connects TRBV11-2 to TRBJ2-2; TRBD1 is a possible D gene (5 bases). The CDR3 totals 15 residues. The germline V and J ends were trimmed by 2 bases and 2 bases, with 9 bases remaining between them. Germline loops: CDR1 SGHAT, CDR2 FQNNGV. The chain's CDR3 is CASSLRGSNTGELFF. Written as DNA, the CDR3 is TGTGCCAGCAGCTTAAGGGGCAGCAACACCGGGGAGCTGTTTTTT.

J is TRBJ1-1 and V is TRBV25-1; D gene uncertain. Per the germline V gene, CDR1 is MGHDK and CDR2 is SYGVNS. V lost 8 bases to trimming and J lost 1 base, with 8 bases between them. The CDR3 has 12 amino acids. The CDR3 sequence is CASSKGNTEAFF. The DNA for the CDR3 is TGTGCCAGCTCTAAAGGGAACACTGAAGCTTTCTTT.

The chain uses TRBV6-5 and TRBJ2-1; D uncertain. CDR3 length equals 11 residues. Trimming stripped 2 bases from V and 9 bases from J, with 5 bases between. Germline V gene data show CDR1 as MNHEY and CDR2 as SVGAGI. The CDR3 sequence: CASSYMGEQFF. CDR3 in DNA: TGTGCCAGCAGTTACATGGGTGAGCAGTTCTTC.

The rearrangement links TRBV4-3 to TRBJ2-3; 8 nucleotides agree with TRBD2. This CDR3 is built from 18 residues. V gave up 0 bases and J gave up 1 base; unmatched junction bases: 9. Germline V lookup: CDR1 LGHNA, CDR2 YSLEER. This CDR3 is CASSQEGLRGARTDTQYF. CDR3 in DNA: TGCGCCAGCAGCCAAGAAGGCCTGCGGGGGGCGCGCACAGATACGCAGTATTTT.